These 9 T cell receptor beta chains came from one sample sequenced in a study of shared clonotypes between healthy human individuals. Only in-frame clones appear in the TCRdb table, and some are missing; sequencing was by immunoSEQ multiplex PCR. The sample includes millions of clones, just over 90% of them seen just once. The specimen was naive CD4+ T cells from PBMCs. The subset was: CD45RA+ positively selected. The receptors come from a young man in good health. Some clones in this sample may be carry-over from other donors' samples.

This CDR3 is CATSRDRGDEAIYF. CDR3 sequence (DNA): TGTGCCACCAGCAGAGACAGGGGGGATGAGGCCATATATTTT. The V gene is TRBV15, the J gene TRBJ1-3; 7 bases fit TRBD1. The germline V gene encodes CDR1 LNHNV and CDR2 YYDKDF (reference sequence). The CDR3 totals 14 residues. V lost 0 bases and J lost 11; bases outside the gene matches: 7.

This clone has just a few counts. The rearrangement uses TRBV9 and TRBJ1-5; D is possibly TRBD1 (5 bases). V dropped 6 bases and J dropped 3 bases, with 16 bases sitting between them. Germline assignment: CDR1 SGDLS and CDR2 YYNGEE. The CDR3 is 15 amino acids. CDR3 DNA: TGTGCCAGCACCGATTGGCAGGGTCCCAATCAGCCCCAGCATTTT. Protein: CASTDWQGPNQPQHF.

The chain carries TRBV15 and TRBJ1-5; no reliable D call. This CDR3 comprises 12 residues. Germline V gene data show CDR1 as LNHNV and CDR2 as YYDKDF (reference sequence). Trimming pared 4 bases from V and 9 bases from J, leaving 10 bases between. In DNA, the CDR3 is TGTGCCACCAGCAAAAGTCGAGGGCCCCAGCATTTT. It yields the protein CATSKSRGPQHF.

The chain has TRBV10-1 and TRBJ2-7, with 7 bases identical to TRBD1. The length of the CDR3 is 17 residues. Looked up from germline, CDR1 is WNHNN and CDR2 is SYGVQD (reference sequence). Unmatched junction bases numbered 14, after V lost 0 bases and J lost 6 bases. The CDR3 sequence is CASSESHTHLRQGEQYF. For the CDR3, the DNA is TGCGCCAGCAGTGAGTCGCACACCCATCTTCGACAGGGCGAGCAGTACTTC.

The CDR3 reads CASSPSYGGASSGANVLTF. The CDR3 DNA reads TGTGCCAGTAGCCCTTCATATGGGGGGGCTTCCTCTGGGGCCAACGTCCTGACTTTC. The chain carries TRBV19 and TRBJ2-6, with D maybe TRBD2 (7 bases). In germline, CDR1 is LNHDA, CDR2 SQIVND (reference sequence). The CDR3 length is 19 residues. The ends were cut back, 6 bases at V and 0 bases at J, with 21 bases in the middle.

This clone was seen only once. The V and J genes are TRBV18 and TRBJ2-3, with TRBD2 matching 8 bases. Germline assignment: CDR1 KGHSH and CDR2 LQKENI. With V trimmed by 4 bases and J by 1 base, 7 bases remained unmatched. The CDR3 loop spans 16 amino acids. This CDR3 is CASSHPGLARTDTQYF. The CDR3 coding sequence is TGTGCCAGCTCACACCCAGGACTAGCCCGCACAGATACGCAGTATTTT.

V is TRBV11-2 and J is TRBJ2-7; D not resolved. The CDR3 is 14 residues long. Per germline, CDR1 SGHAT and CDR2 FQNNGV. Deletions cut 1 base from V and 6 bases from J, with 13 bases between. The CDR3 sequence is CASSLGTAPREQYF. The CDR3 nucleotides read TGTGCCAGCAGCTTAGGCACGGCCCCCCGCGAGCAGTACTTC.

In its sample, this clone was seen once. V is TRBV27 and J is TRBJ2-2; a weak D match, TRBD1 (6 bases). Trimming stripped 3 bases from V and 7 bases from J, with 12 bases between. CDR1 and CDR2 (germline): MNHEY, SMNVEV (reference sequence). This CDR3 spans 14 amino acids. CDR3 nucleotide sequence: TGTGCCAGCAGTTTTGACAGGCGGAACGGGGAGCTGTTTTTT. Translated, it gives CASSFDRRNGELFF.

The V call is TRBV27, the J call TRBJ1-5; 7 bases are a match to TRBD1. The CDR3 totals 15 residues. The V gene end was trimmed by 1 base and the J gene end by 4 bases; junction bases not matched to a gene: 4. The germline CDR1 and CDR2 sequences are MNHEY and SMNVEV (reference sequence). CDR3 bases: TGTGCCAGCAGTTTATTAGGGGGCGGTAATCAGCCCCAGCATTTT. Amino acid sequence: CASSLLGGGNQPQHF.